This passage covers 30 T cell receptor beta chains from one sample sequenced in a study of CD8+CD57+ T cells in acquired aplastic anemia. TCR beta VDJ and CDR3 were profiled, and genomic DNA was the template. Each CDR3 protein gets one entry after TCRdb re-called the reads with MiXCR. The table shows about 180,000 distinct CDR3 sequences, with around 50% occurring only once. The patients chosen for sequencing had shown expansion of CD8+CD57+ cells (detected by flow cytometry). Sequenced input: sorted CD4+, CD8+, or CD8+CD57+ T cells (not recorded which) from PBMCs. The receptors come from a human donor with aplastic anemia.

This clonotype has ten or more counts. V and J are TRBV19 and TRBJ1-3; D may be TRBD1 (5 bases). The CDR3 loop spans 14 amino acids. CDR1 and CDR2 from the germline V gene are LNHDA and SQIVND (reference sequence). Trimming took 2 bases from V and 2 from J, leaving 7 bases between them. CDR3 protein: CASSISGTGNTIYF. CDR3 coding DNA: TGTGCCAGTAGTATATCAGGGACTGGAAACACCATATATTTT.

This clonotype was seen only a few times. V is TRBV7-2 and J is TRBJ2-3; TRBD2 matches 10 bases. Germline lookup yields CDR1 SGHTA and CDR2 FQGNSA. V gave up 4 bases and J gave up 6 bases; unmatched junction bases: 7. The CDR3 spans 15 residues. CDR3 nucleotides: TGTGCCAGCAGCTCCACTAGCGGGGATGGGGATACGCAGTATTTT. It specifies CASSSTSGDGDTQYF.

The DNA of the CDR3 is TGCAGCGTTGGACAGCCGAACACTGAAGCTTTCTTT. It codes for CSVGQPNTEAFF. The chain combines TRBV29-1 with TRBJ1-1; perhaps TRBD1 as D (5 bases). The CDR3 extends over 12 amino acids. CDR1 and CDR2 (germline): SQVTM, ANQGSEA. V was shortened by 4 bases and J by 1 base, with 7 bases between the two germline ends.

To note about this clonotype: Possible read error: a much larger clone is one base away. This chain uses TRBV5-4 with TRBJ2-5; D uncertain. CDR3 length equals 15 residues. The germline V gene encodes CDR1 SGHNT and CDR2 YYREEE (reference sequence). The CDR3 sequence is CVSSLGSPGQETQYF. In nucleotides, the CDR3 is TGTGTCAGCAGCTTGGGTTCTCCCGGGCAAGAGACCCAGTACTTC.

The V call is TRBV18, the J call TRBJ1-3; D call uncertain. The CDR3 totals 15 residues. Germline lookup yields CDR1 KGHSH and CDR2 LQKENI. V gave up 3 bases and J gave up 3 bases, with 12 bases separating them. The CDR3 DNA is TGTGCCAGCTCACCCCACCCGCCAGATGGAAACACCATATATTTT. Its translation is CASSPHPPDGNTIYF.

This clonotype was found many times. The rearrangement uses TRBV9 and TRBJ1-1; TRBD1 matches at 7 bases. V was pared by 3 bases and J by 6 bases, with 14 bases of the junction left unmatched. CDR3 length equals 16 residues. Germline V gene lookup returns CDR1 SGDLS and CDR2 YYNGEE. The CDR3 here is CASSALLQGLQAEAFF. DNA of the CDR3: TGTGCCAGCAGCGCGCTCTTACAGGGGCTACAAGCTGAAGCTTTCTTT. The full variable domain, rest sourced from reference TRBV9 and TRBJ1-1, is DSGVTQTPKHLITATGQRVTLRCSPRSGDLSVYWYQQSLDQGLQFLIQYYNGEERAKGNILERFSAQQFPDLHSELNLSSLELGDSALYFCASSALLQGLQAEAFFGQGTRLTVV.

V gene TRBV30 combines with J gene TRBJ2-1; D call uncertain. V was shortened by 3 bases and J by 6 bases, with 15 bases between the two germline ends. CDR1 and CDR2 from the germline V gene are GTSNPN and SVGIG (reference sequence). The CDR3 runs to 14 residues. The CDR3 bases are TGTGCCTGGAGCGTACCGAATCTCTCCAATGAGCAGTTCTTC. The encoded protein is CAWSVPNLSNEQFF.

This clonotype was detected ten times or more. The CDR3, as DNA: TGTGCCACCAGTGAGATAGGAACCAGGGATGAGCAGTTCTTC. It specifies CATSEIGTRDEQFF. The chain couples TRBV24-1 to TRBJ2-1, with D maybe TRBD1 (5 bases). Trimming cost V 4 bases and J 8 bases, with 14 bases left between them. CDR1 and CDR2 from the germline V gene are KGHDR and SFDVKD. The CDR3 spans 14 residues.

This clonotype was detected a few times. J is TRBJ2-7 and V is TRBV15; a weak D match, TRBD2 (6 bases). Germline CDR1 is LNHNV and CDR2 is YYDKDF (reference sequence). Deletions cut 8 bases from V and 2 bases from J, with 13 bases between. The CDR3 runs to 13 residues. CDR3 sequence reads: CATRGTDTYEQYF. The CDR3 DNA reads TGTGCCACCCGCGGGACGGACACCTACGAGCAGTACTTC.

This clonotype was counted many times. CDR3 loop: CASRDRGSSGANVLTF. As DNA, the CDR3 is TGTGCCTCCCGGGACAGGGGATCCAGTGGGGCCAACGTCCTGACTTTC. J is TRBJ2-6 and V is TRBV5-8; 10 nucleotides match TRBD1. This CDR3 is 16 amino acids long. Trimming at V came to 10 bases and at J to 3 bases, leaving 10 bases not matched to a gene. Germline assignment: CDR1 SGHTS and CDR2 YDEGEE.

On this clonotype: At one end, the junction sequence differs from germline, possibly due to a read error. The CDR3 loop reads CASSEWGQNYSYTF. The CDR3 bases are TGTGCCAGCAGTGAATGGGGACAGAACTATAGCTACACCTTC. The rearrangement uses TRBV25-1 and TRBJ1-2; 7 nucleotides align to TRBD1. The CDR3 sequence is 14 residues long. The germline gives CDR1 MGHDK, CDR2 SYGVNS.

This clonotype showed up many times. The chain recombines TRBV6-1 with TRBJ1-2; D unclear. CDR1 and CDR2 from the germline V gene are MNHNS and SASEGT. This CDR3 is 13 amino acids long. Trimming removed 0 bases at V and 3 bases at J, with 5 bases between. CDR3 DNA: TGTGCCAGCAGTGAAGCAGGGCACTATGGCTACACCTTC. This codes for CASSEAGHYGYTF.

The genes are TRBV7-9 and TRBJ2-7; no firm D call. CDR1 and CDR2 (germline): SEHNR, FQNEAQ (reference sequence). V was clipped by 2 bases and J by 3 bases, with 11 bases between them. The CDR3 contains 14 residues. The CDR3 DNA reads TGTGCCAGCAGCTTATTTGGCGGAAACTACGAGCAGTACTTC. Translating gives CASSLFGGNYEQYF.

The sample holds one count of this clonotype. CDR3 nucleotides: TGTGCCAGCAGTGGGGGGCTGGGGGGCGATGGCTACACCTTC. It encodes CASSGGLGGDGYTF. The rearrangement uses TRBV2 and TRBJ1-2; perhaps TRBD1 as D (6 bases). V was cut by 4 bases and J by 6 bases, with 15 bases left in between. The CDR3 has 14 amino acids. From germline, CDR1 is SNHLY and CDR2 FYNNEI.

The chain has TRBV24-1 and TRBJ2-3, with unresolved D. Germline loops: CDR1 KGHDR, CDR2 SFDVKD. V gave up 9 bases and J gave up 0 bases, with 15 bases separating them. There are 15 residues in the CDR3. CDR3 sequence (DNA): TGTGCCACCTCCATAACGGGCCCTAGCACAGATACGCAGTATTTT. Translation: CATSITGPSTDTQYF.

This chain uses TRBV15 with TRBJ2-7; 9 bases map to TRBD2. Trimming cost V 3 bases and J 0 bases; bases outside gene matches: 9. Germline CDR1 LNHNV, CDR2 YYDKDF (reference sequence). This CDR3 has 17 amino acids. DNA of the CDR3: TGTGCCACCAGCAGGGCCGAGTTAGCGGGGGCCTCCTACGAGCAGTACTTC. Amino acid sequence: CATSRAELAGASYEQYF.

The V and J genes are TRBV5-1 and TRBJ2-1; TRBD2 might be the D (6 bases). The CDR3 is 14 residues long. The germline V and J ends were trimmed by 0 bases and 6 bases, with 10 bases remaining between them. Germline V gives CDR1 SGHRS, CDR2 YFSETQ. The CDR3 reads CASSLAGTSNEQFF. DNA for the CDR3: TGCGCCAGCAGCTTGGCGGGGACTTCCAATGAGCAGTTCTTC.

This clonotype was counted at least ten times. J is TRBJ2-1 and V is TRBV2; 10 bases line up with TRBD2. This CDR3 is 15 amino acids long. V dropped 1 base and J dropped 8; count of bases not matched to a gene: 5. The germline gives CDR1 SNHLY, CDR2 FYNNEI. For the CDR3, the DNA is TGTGCCAGCAGTGAAGAAGCGGGGGGGCCCTATGAGCAGTTCTTC. Protein: CASSEEAGGPYEQFF.

Notes on this clonotype: Just one base apart from a much larger clone, this may be a read error. The rearrangement uses TRBV5-6 and TRBJ1-4; D ambiguous. The CDR3 is made up of 12 amino acids. CDR1 and CDR2 (germline): SGHDT, YYEEEE. V dropped 0 bases and J dropped 10 bases, with 7 bases sitting between them. CDR3 nucleotide sequence: TGTGCCAGCAGCTTGGGTCGCGGAAAACTGTTTTTT. As protein: CASSLGRGKLFF. Full variable domain (missing parts from reference TRBV5-6 and TRBJ1-4): DAGVTQSPTHLIKTRGQQVTLRCSPKSGHDTVSWYQQALGQGPQFIFQYYEEEERQRGNFPDRFSGHQFPNYSSELNVNALLLGDSALYLCASSLGRGKLFFGSGTQLSVL.

In this sample, this clonotype turned up many times. The rearrangement links TRBV11-1 to TRBJ2-3; D is possibly TRBD1 (6 bases). The CDR3 is 15 amino acids. Trimming removed 5 bases at V and 4 bases at J, with 16 bases between. The germline CDR1 and CDR2 sequences are SGHAT and FQDESV (reference sequence). CDR3 protein: CASSGGPLLPDTQYF. CDR3 coding DNA: TGTGCCAGCAGCGGGGGCCCCCTTCTCCCAGATACGCAGTATTTT.

This clonotype was counted a few times. This chain uses TRBV10-3 with TRBJ2-7; tentatively, D is TRBD1 (6 bases). CDR3 size: 15 residues. Germline V lookup: CDR1 ENHRY, CDR2 SYGVKD. V was trimmed by 5 bases and J by 0 bases, leaving 14 bases between them. CDR3 region: CAISPTGMGSYEQYF. The CDR3 nucleotides read TGTGCCATCAGTCCGACAGGAATGGGCTCCTACGAGCAGTACTTC.

The genes are TRBV2 and TRBJ1-1; 10 bases fit TRBD1. CDR3 length: 15 residues. The germline V gene has CDR1 SNHLY and CDR2 FYNNEI. J was trimmed by 1 base and V by 6 bases; bases with no gene match: 5. In nucleotides, the CDR3 is TGTGCCAGCAGGGGGACAGGGGCGACGAACACTGAAGCTTTCTTT. It yields the protein CASRGTGATNTEAFF.

This clonotype was seen ten or more times. V and J are TRBV5-1 and TRBJ1-6; maybe TRBD1 (5 bases). V shed 3 bases and J shed 9 bases, with 19 bases lying between them. Germline CDR1 SGHRS, CDR2 YFSETQ. The CDR3 loop spans 16 amino acids. The CDR3 is CASSSQPGTVGSPLHF. The CDR3, as DNA: TGCGCCAGCAGCTCTCAACCCGGGACCGTTGGTTCACCCCTCCACTTT.

In DNA form, the CDR3 reads TGTGCCAGTAGTTTCCGGACAGGGGCTTTTAAAGAGACCCAGTACTTC. Translation: CASSFRTGAFKETQYF. The chain combines TRBV19 with TRBJ2-5; 9 bases agree with TRBD1. V gave up 5 bases and J gave up 3 bases; unmatched junction bases: 10. The CDR3 runs 16 residues. From germline, CDR1 is LNHDA and CDR2 SQIVND (reference sequence).

As regards this clonotype: This may be a read error, as it is one base from a much larger clone. The rearrangement links TRBV6-1 to TRBJ1-1; the D gene is possibly TRBD1 (5 bases). There are 13 residues in the CDR3. Per the germline V gene, CDR1 is MNHNS and CDR2 is SASEGT. Deletions cut 10 bases from V and 1 base from J, with 13 bases between. The CDR3 sequence: CANRRDRNTEAFF. The CDR3 coding sequence is TGTGCCAACAGGAGGGATAGGAACACTGAAGCTTTCTTT.

The chain recombines TRBV2 with TRBJ2-5; the D is unclear. V was trimmed by 6 bases and J by 4 bases, leaving 18 bases between them. The length of the CDR3 is 15 residues. In germline, CDR1 is SNHLY, CDR2 FYNNEI. As DNA, the CDR3 is TGTGCCAGCAGGATTCGGTACGGTGCGATAGAGACCCAGTACTTC. Amino acids: CASRIRYGAIETQYF.

This clonotype occurred a few times. The chain is built from TRBV6-1 and TRBJ1-3, with 7 positions matching TRBD1. From germline, CDR1 is MNHNS and CDR2 SASEGT. V lost 7 bases, J lost 2 bases, and 11 bases stayed unmatched. The CDR3 sequence is 16 residues long. The CDR3 is CASTQLGTAAGNTIYF. In DNA, the CDR3 is TGTGCCAGCACCCAGTTAGGGACAGCTGCTGGAAACACCATATATTTT.

V and J are TRBV6-1 and TRBJ2-1; 10 nucleotides line up with TRBD2. Germline V gives CDR1 MNHNS, CDR2 SASEGT. The CDR3 loop spans 15 amino acids. Losses at the gene ends were 7 bases for V and 7 bases for J; bases not matched to a gene: 10. In DNA form, the CDR3 reads TGTGCCAGCACCGTCCTAGCGGGAGCTGGAAATGAGCAGTTCTTC. Translation gives CASTVLAGAGNEQFF.

This clonotype was seen many times. This rearrangement joins TRBV5-4 to TRBJ1-2, with 8 nucleotides matching TRBD1. The germline gives CDR1 SGHNT, CDR2 YYREEE (reference sequence). CDR3 length: 14 amino acids. Trimming cost V 4 bases and J 4 bases; bases outside gene matches: 6. The CDR3 here is CASSPQQGVYGYTF. DNA for the CDR3: TGTGCCAGCAGCCCTCAACAGGGGGTCTATGGCTACACCTTC.

The rearrangement links TRBV2 to TRBJ1-5, with D perhaps TRBD1 (5 bases). Between the trimmed V and J ends, which lost 8 bases and 5 bases, there was a span of 13 bases. The CDR3 length is 13 residues. Germline lookup yields CDR1 SNHLY and CDR2 FYNNEI. This chain's CDR3 is CASGRQGDQPQHF. DNA of the CDR3: TGTGCCAGCGGGAGGCAGGGCGATCAGCCCCAGCATTTT. The full variable domain, its missing parts supplied by reference TRBV2 and TRBJ1-5, is EPEVTQTPSHQVTQMGQEVILRCVPISNHLYFYWYRQILGQKVEFLVSFYNNEISEKSEIFDDQFSVERPDGSNFTLKIRSTKLEDSAMYFCASGRQGDQPQHFGDGTRLSIL.